Presented here are 9 T cell receptor beta chains from one specimen sequenced in a study of T cell responses to AZD1222 COVID-19 vaccine. Using immunoSEQ multiplex PCR, the repertoire was profiled, and TCRdb retains in-frame clones only, with some absent. The top ten hold roughly a tenth of the sample, which has tens of thousands of clones, 80% to 90% seen once. Sample: peripheral blood, taken on day 0 of AZD1222 vaccination. The receptors come from an adult in good health.

This clone was observed a few times. V and J are TRBV6-2 or TRBV6-3 and TRBJ2-7; perhaps TRBD2 as D (6 bases). This CDR3 has 14 residues. Germline CDR1 and CDR2: MNHEY and SVGEGT. The V end lost 5 bases, the J end lost 0 bases, and 11 bases lay between the germline ends. CDR3 nucleotides: TGTGCCAGCAGTAATGGGGGGAGCTCCTACGAGCAGTACTTC. Its protein is CASSNGGSSYEQYF.

The chain recombines TRBV3-1 (or the pseudogene TRBV3-2) with TRBJ2-3; D not resolved. In germline, CDR1 is LGHDT, CDR2 YNNKEL (reference sequence). The CDR3 has 15 amino acids. Deletions cut 1 base from V and 2 bases from J, with 10 bases between. The CDR3 here is CASSQGPGPTDTQYF. CDR3 coding DNA: TGTGCCAGCAGCCAAGGGCCAGGCCCCACAGATACGCAGTATTTT.

The rearrangement links TRBV6-2 or TRBV6-3 to TRBJ1-1; 7 bases match TRBD1. V trimming: 6 bases; J trimming: 8 bases; junction bases outside the gene matches: 6. The CDR3 contains 12 residues. Germline lookup yields CDR1 MNHEY and CDR2 SVGEGT. CDR3 in amino acids: CASSRQGREAFF. CDR3 coding DNA: TGTGCCAGCAGCCGACAGGGAAGGGAAGCTTTCTTT.

J is TRBJ2-2 and V is TRBV5-4; 7 nucleotides align to TRBD1. Germline lookup yields CDR1 SGHNT and CDR2 YYREEE (reference sequence). This CDR3 has 15 residues. V shed 3 bases and J 3 bases; nucleotides not matched to a gene: 5. In DNA form, the CDR3 reads TGTGCCAGCAGCTCGGGACAGCGCGACACCGGGGAGCTGTTTTTT. Its translation: CASSSGQRDTGELFF. Variable domain in full (rest from reference TRBV5-4 and TRBJ2-2): ETGVTQSPTHLIKTRGQQVTLRCSSQSGHNTVSWYQQALGQGPQFIFQYYREEENGRGNFPPRFSGLQFPNYSSELNVNALELDDSALYLCASSSGQRDTGELFFGEGSRLTVL.

The rearrangement uses TRBV3-1 (or the pseudogene TRBV3-2) and TRBJ1-5; D gene uncertain. The germline CDR1 and CDR2 sequences are LGHDT and YNNKEL (reference sequence). The CDR3 has 16 residues. V lost 4 bases and J lost 2, with 15 bases in between. CDR3 DNA: TGTGCCAGCAGCCCTGGGAAGGGAATGGGCAATCAGCCCCAGCATTTT. Protein: CASSPGKGMGNQPQHF.

The chain employs TRBV12-3 or TRBV12-4 and TRBJ1-2; possible D gene TRBD1, 5 bases. Between the trimmed V and J ends, which lost 2 bases and 8 bases, there was a span of 12 bases. This CDR3 contains 13 residues. The CDR3 region has the DNA TGTGCCAGCAGTTTAAAGGGACTCGGGGGCTACACCTTC. Translating it yields CASSLKGLGGYTF.

This sequence joins TRBV6-1 and TRBJ2-3, with D possibly matching TRBD2 (5 bases). The V gene's germline CDR1 is MNHNS and CDR2 SASEGT. This CDR3 has 15 amino acids. The V gene lost 2 bases and the J gene lost 2 bases, with 11 bases spanning the gap. The chain's CDR3 is CASSELAGSTDTQYF. The CDR3 DNA is TGTGCCAGCAGTGAACTCGCGGGCTCCACAGATACGCAGTATTTT.

The rearrangement uses TRBV6-5 and TRBJ1-2; 12 bases fit TRBD1. Losses at the gene ends were 6 bases for V and 13 bases for J; bases not matched to a gene: 9. The germline V gene encodes CDR1 MNHEY and CDR2 SVGAGI. The CDR3 totals 13 residues. The DNA of the CDR3 is TGTGCCAGCAGACCCGGGACAGGGGGCTTTTCCACCTTC. It codes for CASRPGTGGFSTF.

The chain carries TRBV19 and TRBJ1-2; 8 bases fit TRBD1. The CDR3 is 15 amino acids. Germline V gives CDR1 LNHDA, CDR2 SQIVND (reference sequence). Trimming took 5 bases from V and 4 from J; bases not matched to a gene: 9. CDR3 sequence (DNA): TGTGCCAGTAGTTACAGGGACAGGCTAATCTATGGCTACACCTTC. This encodes CASSYRDRLIYGYTF.